This TCR beta chain stems from a study of blood T cell repertoires in COVID-19. Original methodology: Using reference gene primer amplification, nucleated cell counts were estimated. The method was immunoSEQ multiplex PCR; TCRdb's version includes in-frame clones alone and lacks a portion of them. V, J and clone size reflect that table, while D and trimming were determined from the DNA. The sample shows 50,000 to 65,000 clones, 76% of them seen only once. The germline V and J ends were trimmed by 1 base and 7 bases, with 7 bases remaining between them. This CDR3 has 12 amino acids. The germline V gene encodes CDR1 SNHLY and CDR2 FYNNEI. This clone was picked up a small number of times.

The rearrangement joins TRBV2 to TRBJ1-1; a possible D gene is TRBD1 (5 bases). The source material was peripheral blood. This sequence was found in a woman aged 45 to 65 with active or convalescent COVID-19. The CDR3 reads CASSEEGIEAFF. CDR3 coding DNA: TGTGCCAGCAGTGAAGAGGGGATTGAAGCTTTCTTT.